This TCR beta chain derives from a study of blood T cell repertoires in COVID-19. The germline V and J ends were trimmed by 0 bases and 1 base, with 5 bases remaining between them. The CDR3 totals 14 residues. The germline gives CDR1 SGHTS, CDR2 YDEGEE. The assay was immunoSEQ multiplex PCR, and TCRdb's table has in-frame clones only and misses some. The table lists nearly 350,000 clones, 75% to 90% of them singletons. The chain employs TRBV5-8 and TRBJ2-1; D unresolved. The receptor was derived from a woman aged 50 to 65 with COVID-19, enrolled during active disease. What was sequenced was peripheral blood. CDR3: CASSLGPSYNEQFF. The CDR3 nucleotides read TGTGCCAGCAGCTTGGGGCCTTCCTACAATGAGCAGTTCTTC.